One sample yielded the 32 T cell receptor beta chains listed below, sequenced in a study of CD8+CD57+ T cells in acquired aplastic anemia (dated by TCRdb to between 2017 and 2018). Sequencing relied on an Illumina HiSeq 2000. Genomic DNA was used as template for profiling of TCR beta VDJ combinations and CDR3 sequences. The public sequencing data were trimmed at Q25 with fastp and processed into clonotypes with MiXCR by TCRdb, which kept only in-frame beta chains. Each entry merges the rows of one CDR3 protein and shows their most common DNA and genes. In this sample the table shows about 160,000 distinct CDR3 sequences, 45% to 50% of which occur a single time. More than 30% of the sample is held by the ten biggest clonotypes. Expansion of CD8+CD57+ cells had been shown by flow cytometry in the patients chosen for sequencing. The sequenced sample was sorted CD4+, CD8+, or CD8+CD57+ T cells (not recorded which) from PBMCs. All receptors derive from a human donor with aplastic anemia.

A word on this clonotype: A junction boundary mismatches the germline segment, possibly from a read error. This rearrangement joins TRBV9 to TRBJ2-3; 8 nucleotides line up with TRBD1. The CDR3 length is 15 residues. Germline V gene sequence: CDR1 SGDLS, CDR2 YYNGEE. For the CDR3, the DNA is TGTGCCAGCAGCTACGGGACAGGACACACAGACACGCAGTATTTT. Translated: CASSYGTGHTDTQYF.

This clonotype was observed many times. V gene TRBV4-1 combines with J gene TRBJ2-1, with a weak D call TRBD2 (5 bases). This CDR3 comprises 15 residues. Trimming stripped 1 base from V and 6 bases from J, with 13 bases between. Germline CDR1 reads MGHRA; CDR2 reads YSYEKL. CDR3 amino acids: CASSQVPASSNEQFF. The DNA for the CDR3 is TGCGCCAGCAGCCAAGTCCCCGCTAGCAGCAATGAGCAGTTCTTC.

Comment on this clonotype: A single base separates this from a much larger clone, so it may be a read error. The gene calls are TRBV13 and TRBJ1-2; TRBD1 is a possible D gene (5 bases). This CDR3 is built from 16 residues. Trimming removed 5 bases from V and 4 bases from J, with 20 bases in between. CDR1 and CDR2 (germline): PRHDT, FYEKMQ (reference sequence). CDR3 in amino acids: CASSPADAARVYGYTF. The CDR3 DNA sequence: TGTGCCAGCAGCCCCGCGGACGCGGCCAGGGTCTATGGCTACACCTTC.

In its sample, this clonotype was seen a few times. The genes are TRBV10-2 and TRBJ2-7, with 7 bases identical to TRBD1. Germline trimming cut 6 bases from V and 3 bases from J; bases unmatched to any gene: 5. CDR3 length: 13 amino acids. Germline CDR1 and CDR2: WSHSY and SAAADI. CDR3 in DNA: TGCGCCAGCAGATCGGGACAGAACTACGAGCAGTACTTC. This sequence encodes CASRSGQNYEQYF.

This clonotype was seen repeatedly, ten times or more. The chain carries TRBV10-2 and TRBJ2-3; D tentatively fits TRBD1 or TRBD2 (5 bases each). Germline V gene lookup returns CDR1 WSHSY and CDR2 SAAADI. This CDR3 region has 14 residues. V was pared by 8 bases and J by 2 bases, with 14 bases between. The CDR3 loop reads CASRDGIPTDTQYF. CDR3 DNA sequence: TGCGCCAGCCGGGACGGGATCCCCACAGATACGCAGTATTTT.

This clonotype was detected ten times or more. The chain joins TRBV4-1 to TRBJ1-2; D is ambiguous. CDR1 is MGHRA and CDR2 is YSYEKL in the germline V gene. The CDR3 length is 17 residues. Between the trimmed V and J ends, which lost 1 base and 0 bases, there was a span of 15 bases. The CDR3: CASSQARAGVANYGYTF. The CDR3 nucleotides read TGCGCCAGCAGCCAAGCTAGGGCCGGGGTAGCTAACTATGGCTACACCTTC.

This clonotype was detected only a few times. This chain uses TRBV19 with TRBJ2-5; D remains unclear. Germline loops: CDR1 LNHDA, CDR2 SQIVND (reference sequence). V shed 8 bases and J shed 5 bases, with 9 bases lying between them. The CDR3 is 11 amino acids. The CDR3 protein is CASGEWETQYF. The CDR3 bases are TGTGCCAGTGGGGAATGGGAGACCCAGTACTTC.

The chain has TRBV2 and TRBJ2-5; D is possibly TRBD2 (5 bases). Germline V gives CDR1 SNHLY, CDR2 FYNNEI. The CDR3 is made up of 15 amino acids. Trimming removed 5 bases at V and 1 base at J, with 14 bases between. The CDR3 DNA is TGTGCCAGCAGTCTCGAGGGATGGGGCCAAGAGACCCAGTACTTC. Its translation: CASSLEGWGQETQYF. The full variable domain, its missing parts supplied by reference TRBV2 and TRBJ2-5, is EPEVTQTPSHQVTQMGQEVILRCVPISNHLYFYWYRQILGQKVEFLVSFYNNEISEKSEIFDDQFSVERPDGSNFTLKIRSTKLEDSAMYFCASSLEGWGQETQYFGPGTRLLVL.

This clonotype was observed a few times. The V call is TRBV24-1, the J call TRBJ2-3, with TRBD1 matching 9 bases. Trimming removed 5 bases from V and 3 bases from J; junction bases left unmatched: 5. CDR1 and CDR2 from the germline V gene are KGHDR and SFDVKD. This CDR3 is built from 15 residues. The CDR3 sequence: CATSAPGTGTDTQYF. In DNA, the CDR3 is TGTGCCACCAGTGCTCCCGGGACAGGGACAGATACGCAGTATTTT.

This clonotype occurred a few times. This chain joins TRBV29-1 and TRBJ1-4; possibly TRBD1 for D (6 bases). This CDR3 is built from 14 residues. The germline V and J ends were trimmed by 4 bases and 7 bases, with 16 bases remaining between them. Per germline, CDR1 SQVTM and CDR2 ANQGSEA. DNA of the CDR3: TGCAGCGTTGCACTACAGGGTGTAGGTGAAAAACTGTTTTTT. Translated, it gives CSVALQGVGEKLFF.

Turning to this clonotype: Since the CDR3 does not end with the conserved phenylalanine or tryptophan, this likely comes from a read error. The DNA is omitted, as the CDR3 cannot be located on it reliably, and the CDR3 follows TCRdb's listing. The chain's CDR3 is CSVVAGGKYY. This sequence joins TRBV29-1 and TRBJ2-3; TRBD1 is the table's D call, not checked against the DNA. Germline V CDR1 and CDR2: SQVTM, ANQGSEA. The CDR3 comprises 10 residues, both ends counted.

There are many counts of this clonotype. The chain uses TRBV19 and TRBJ2-7; possibly TRBD1 for D (5 bases). V was cut by 5 bases and J by 2 bases, with 10 bases left in between. The germline V gene has CDR1 LNHDA and CDR2 SQIVND (reference sequence). The CDR3 consists of 13 residues. The CDR3 nucleotides read TGTGCCAGTAGTGAGGACATTACCTACGAGCAGTACTTC. It translates to CASSEDITYEQYF.

This clonotype showed up many times. V and J are TRBV7-8 and TRBJ2-7, with no clear D. Germline values: CDR1 SGHVS, CDR2 FQNEAQ. The CDR3 length is 14 residues. Trimming shortened V by 1 base and J by 6 bases, and 13 bases separated the two germline ends. CDR3 DNA: TGTGCCAGCAGCTTAGAGAGTTCGTGGGTCGAGCAGTACTTC. Protein product: CASSLESSWVEQYF.

This clonotype has a count of ten or more. This rearrangement joins TRBV4-1 to TRBJ1-5; possibly TRBD1 for D (6 bases). Germline V gene sequence: CDR1 MGHRA, CDR2 YSYEKL. Trimming pared 1 base from V and 2 bases from J, leaving 9 bases between. This CDR3 region has 15 residues. Here the CDR3 DNA reads TGCGCCAGCAGCCAAGTTTCAGGGGGCAATCAGCCCCAGCATTTT. This translates into CASSQVSGGNQPQHF.

This clonotype was seen more than once but under ten times. The chain employs TRBV24-1 and TRBJ2-1; 13 nucleotides agree with TRBD2. J lost 7 bases, V lost 11 bases, and 10 bases had no gene match. The CDR3 consists of 15 residues. Germline V lookup: CDR1 KGHDR, CDR2 SFDVKD. CDR3 nucleotide sequence: TGTGCCAGCGGGGGGACTAGCGGGATGGGGAATGAGCAGTTCTTC. It yields the protein CASGGTSGMGNEQFF.

This clonotype was recorded at least ten times. This chain joins TRBV11-1 and TRBJ2-7; 10 nucleotides match TRBD2. Germline V gene lookup returns CDR1 SGHAT and CDR2 FQDESV (reference sequence). Trimming removed 1 base from V and 5 bases from J; junction bases left unmatched: 20. The CDR3 sequence is 20 residues long. In DNA form, the CDR3 reads TGTGCCAGCAGCTTAGTCCGGGCCCGGCGGCTAGCGGGAGAGGCCCACGAGCAGTACTTC. Its translation is CASSLVRARRLAGEAHEQYF.

This chain connects TRBV10-1 to TRBJ2-1; 8 bases are shared with TRBD2. Germline CDR1 reads WNHNN; CDR2 reads SYGVQD (reference sequence). V lost 6 bases and J lost 4; bases outside the gene matches: 8. The CDR3 runs to 15 residues. The CDR3 here is CASSKSGGGYNEQFF. CDR3 DNA sequence: TGCGCCAGCAGCAAGAGCGGGGGAGGTTACAATGAGCAGTTCTTC.

The J gene is TRBJ2-7, the V gene TRBV20-1; 9 bases match TRBD1. V shed 3 bases, J shed 6 bases, and the junction held 6 bases outside the gene matches. The CDR3 runs to 13 residues. CDR1 DFQATT and CDR2 SNEGSKA come from the germline V gene (reference sequence). CDR3 sequence: CSARLTGGGEQYF. CDR3 DNA: TGCAGTGCTAGGTTAACAGGGGGCGGCGAGCAGTACTTC.

The chain couples TRBV20-1 to TRBJ2-6; D gene ambiguous. This CDR3 has 12 residues. The germline V and J ends were trimmed by 5 bases and 4 bases, with 6 bases remaining between them. Germline V CDR1 and CDR2: DFQATT, SNEGSKA (reference sequence). The CDR3 DNA sequence: TGCAGTGCTGTAGGCGGGGCCAACGTCCTGACTTTC. This gives the protein CSAVGGANVLTF.

This clonotype was found many times. This chain uses TRBV4-1 with TRBJ1-5, with 8 bases lining up with TRBD1. The CDR3 has 17 amino acids. Germline assignment: CDR1 MGHRA and CDR2 YSYEKL. With V trimmed by 3 bases and J by 1 base, 8 bases remained unmatched. DNA of the CDR3: TGCGCCAGCAGCCAGGGTGGACAGGGAGTAAGCAATCAGCCCCAGCATTTT. Translated: CASSQGGQGVSNQPQHF.

This clonotype was recorded many times. The V gene is TRBV6-5, the J gene TRBJ2-1; D is unclear. CDR1 is MNHEY, CDR2 SVGAGI, per germline. The CDR3 consists of 16 residues. V lost 0 bases to trimming and J lost 0 bases, with 9 bases between them. The DNA of the CDR3 is TGTGCCAGCAGTTACTCTATGGATCCCTCCTACAATGAGCAGTTCTTC. This codes for CASSYSMDPSYNEQFF.

V is TRBV27 and J is TRBJ2-7; 7 bases line up with TRBD1. The CDR3 loop spans 15 amino acids. Germline CDR1 MNHEY, CDR2 SMNVEV (reference sequence). Trimming cost V 6 bases and J 5 bases; bases outside gene matches: 13. Here the CDR3 reads CASRDMRTGLNEQYF. The CDR3 DNA follows: TGTGCCAGCAGGGACATGAGGACAGGTCTAAACGAGCAGTACTTC.

This clonotype was counted many times. The chain uses TRBV15 and TRBJ2-3, with D tentatively TRBD1 (5 bases). V was trimmed by 0 bases and J by 2 bases, leaving 15 bases between them. Germline V gene data show CDR1 as LNHNV and CDR2 as YYDKDF (reference sequence). The CDR3 spans 17 residues. The CDR3 coding sequence is TGTGCCACCAGCAGAGATCATGGGAAGGGGATCACAGATACGCAGTATTTT. It is translated as CATSRDHGKGITDTQYF. Together with reference TRBV15 and TRBJ2-3, the CDR3 gives the full variable domain: DAMVIQNPRYQVTQFGKPVTLSCSQTLNHNVMYWYQQKSSQAPKLLFHYYDKDFNNEADTPDNFQSRRPNTSFCFLDIRSPGLGDTAMYLCATSRDHGKGITDTQYFGPGTRLTVL.

The chain recombines TRBV4-1 with TRBJ2-1, with TRBD2 matching over 14 bases. V dropped 4 bases and J dropped 8; count of bases not matched to a gene: 13. Germline values: CDR1 MGHRA, CDR2 YSYEKL. The CDR3 is 18 residues long. The CDR3 region is CASSPLGLAGEMSDEQFF. CDR3 coding DNA: TGCGCCAGCAGCCCCCTGGGACTAGCGGGAGAAATGAGTGATGAGCAGTTCTTC.

The CDR3 spells CASSSPGLAGNEQFF. The CDR3 DNA reads TGTGCCAGCAGTTCGCCGGGACTAGCGGGGAATGAGCAGTTCTTC. The chain is built from TRBV12-3 or TRBV12-4 and TRBJ2-1; 13 bases map to TRBD2. This CDR3 spans 15 amino acids. The junction had 4 bases not matched to a gene; V was cut back by 4 bases and J by 7 bases.

This chain joins TRBV19 and TRBJ1-1, with TRBD1 matching over 8 bases. V lost 3 bases and J lost 5; bases outside the gene matches: 17. The CDR3 has 18 residues. The germline V gene has CDR1 LNHDA and CDR2 SQIVND (reference sequence). CDR3 loop: CASSIRGTGGAFGTEAFF. CDR3 DNA: TGTGCCAGTAGTATCCGGGGGACAGGTGGGGCTTTCGGGACTGAAGCTTTCTTT.

This clonotype occurred many times. J is TRBJ1-1 and V is TRBV7-3; D remains ambiguous. The CDR3 is 14 amino acids. Germline CDR1 reads SGHTA; CDR2 reads FQGTGA. V shed 5 bases and J shed 5 bases, with 15 bases lying between them. CDR3 bases: TGTGCCAGCAGCCCCCTTGGTGGAGGGACTGAAGCTTTCTTT. Translating gives CASSPLGGGTEAFF.

The chain couples TRBV29-1 to TRBJ1-2; TRBD1 is a possible D gene (5 bases). Trimming removed 1 base at V and 12 bases at J, with 18 bases between. Looked up from germline, CDR1 is SQVTM and CDR2 is ANQGSEA. CDR3 size: 13 residues. The CDR3 reads CSVEGRDPPGNTF. The DNA of the CDR3 is TGCAGCGTTGAAGGCCGGGACCCTCCTGGAAACACCTTC.

This rearrangement joins TRBV12-3 or TRBV12-4 to TRBJ1-4; 9 bases map to TRBD1. Trimming cost V 5 bases and J 4 bases; bases outside gene matches: 5. This CDR3 spans 15 amino acids. The chain's CDR3 is CASSPGQGGNEKLFF. The CDR3 DNA sequence: TGTGCCAGCAGTCCGGGACAGGGCGGTAATGAAAAACTGTTTTTT.

This clonotype was counted between two and nine times. The chain combines TRBV2 with TRBJ2-7, with D hard to call. The CDR3 sequence is 11 residues long. CDR1 is SNHLY and CDR2 is FYNNEI in the germline V gene. V gave up 3 bases and J gave up 6 bases, with 6 bases separating them. CDR3 amino acids: CASSEGIEQYF. The CDR3 DNA follows: TGTGCCAGCAGTGAGGGCATCGAGCAGTACTTC.

In this sample, this clonotype turned up many times. The CDR3 region has the DNA TGTGCCATCAGTGACGGACAGGCGGACCTTGAAGCTTTCTTT. As protein: CAISDGQADLEAFF. V usage is TRBV10-3 and J usage is TRBJ1-1, with TRBD1 matching 7 bases. The CDR3 extends over 14 amino acids. The V and J ends lost 3 bases and 7 bases, in that order; junction bases with no gene match: 8. Germline V lookup: CDR1 ENHRY, CDR2 SYGVKD.

This clonotype has only a few counts. The chain recombines TRBV10-3 with TRBJ2-7; a weak D match, TRBD2 (6 bases). CDR1 and CDR2 (germline): ENHRY, SYGVKD. With 8 bases removed from V and 0 bases from J, the gap between germline ends came to 14 bases. CDR3 length: 14 amino acids. The CDR3, as DNA: TGTGCCATCTCGGCTAGCGAGAGCTCCTACGAGCAGTACTTC. Encoded protein: CAISASESSYEQYF.